These 20 T cell receptor beta chains share one sample of origin, sequenced in a study of T cells after yellow fever vaccination. TCRdb called the 5' RACE reads again in MiXCR, with one record for every CDR3 protein. This sample carries approximately 74,000 distinct CDR3 sequences, approximately 7% of them seen once, and the ten largest clones take roughly 35%. The material sequenced was CD8+ T cells sorted from PBMCs, taken about 5 days after the first yellow fever vaccination. The receptors come from a man between 18 and 29 years old who received the YFV17D yellow fever vaccine.

This clonotype has more than one count but fewer than ten. The chain uses TRBV19 and TRBJ2-1; a possible D gene is TRBD1 (8 bases). V was shortened by 6 bases and J by 7 bases, with 13 bases between the two germline ends. This CDR3 region has 13 residues. From germline, CDR1 is LNHDA and CDR2 SQIVND (reference sequence). The CDR3 loop reads CASRNRGGNEQFF. DNA for the CDR3: TGTGCCAGTAGGAACAGGGGGGGTAATGAGCAGTTCTTC.

The chain employs TRBV13 and TRBJ2-7; 7 bases map to TRBD1. V was pared by 0 bases and J by 1 base, with 0 bases of the junction left unmatched. CDR3 length equals 14 residues. Germline V gene lookup returns CDR1 PRHDT and CDR2 FYEKMQ (reference sequence). The CDR3 is CASSLGGQSYEQYF. Here the CDR3 DNA reads TGTGCCAGCAGCTTAGGGGGACAGTCCTACGAGCAGTACTTC.

Only a few counts were recorded for this clonotype. The genes are TRBV4-1 and TRBJ1-5; D is uncertain. CDR3 size: 15 residues. Looked up from germline, CDR1 is MGHRA and CDR2 is YSYEKL. V was cut by 0 bases and J by 0 bases, with 6 bases left in between. CDR3 bases: TGCGCCAGCAGCCAAGATATGCCTAGCAATCAGCCCCAGCATTTT. Residues: CASSQDMPSNQPQHF.

This rearrangement joins TRBV5-6 to TRBJ2-7; 8 positions agree with TRBD1. The CDR3 covers 15 residues. Per the germline V gene, CDR1 is SGHDT and CDR2 is YYEEEE. The ends lost 4 bases at V and 7 bases at J; junction bases unmatched: 13. The chain's CDR3 is CASSRGTGRIREQYV. The CDR3 bases are TGTGCCAGCAGCCGAGGGACAGGCCGAATCAGGGAGCAGTACGTC.

This clonotype came up a few times. The chain couples TRBV7-6 to TRBJ2-2, with TRBD2 matching over 7 bases. Germline CDR1 SGHVS, CDR2 FNYEAQ. The CDR3 contains 18 residues. The J segment lost 4 bases and the V segment lost 0 bases, leaving 11 bases of the junction unmatched. This chain's CDR3 is CASSLATRPAGLTGELFF. The CDR3 DNA reads as TGTGCCAGCAGCTTAGCCACCCGACCAGCGGGGCTCACCGGGGAGCTGTTTTTT.

This clonotype was seen more than once but under ten times. The chain uses TRBV6-5 and TRBJ2-2; TRBD1 might be the D (5 bases). This CDR3 region has 14 residues. CDR1 is MNHEY and CDR2 is SVGAGI in the germline V gene. Between the trimmed V and J ends, which lost 2 bases and 6 bases, there was a span of 10 bases. The CDR3 reads CASSYGALPGELFF. The CDR3 coding sequence is TGTGCCAGCAGTTACGGGGCCTTACCCGGGGAGCTGTTTTTT.

This chain links TRBV23-1 with TRBJ2-3; 7 bases align to TRBD1. TRBV23-1 is identified as an open reading frame with a role that is uncertain. The CDR3 consists of 14 residues. After removal of 6 bases from V and 5 bases from J, the junction contained 8 bases not matched to a gene. CDR3 in amino acids: CASRGQPREDTQYF. The CDR3 DNA is TGCGCCAGCAGGGGACAGCCCCGCGAAGATACGCAGTATTTT.

The sample holds a few counts of this clonotype. The chain is built from TRBV15 and TRBJ1-2; D remains ambiguous. The V end lost 0 bases, the J end lost 5 bases, and 22 bases lay between the germline ends. The CDR3 is 18 amino acids. Germline V gives CDR1 LNHNV, CDR2 YYDKDF (reference sequence). The CDR3 is CATSRDGRRGPAVYGYTF. As DNA, the CDR3 is TGTGCCACCAGCAGAGATGGGAGACGAGGACCGGCGGTTTATGGCTACACCTTC.

The table lists this clonotype with a few counts. V gene TRBV19 combines with J gene TRBJ1-5; D is undetermined. The V and J ends lost 8 bases and 3 bases respectively, with 11 bases between them. Germline lookup yields CDR1 LNHDA and CDR2 SQIVND (reference sequence). The CDR3 is made up of 13 amino acids. The CDR3 DNA follows: TGTGCCAGTTTGGGGAAATTCAATCAGCCCCAGCATTTT. Translated: CASLGKFNQPQHF.

This clonotype was observed a handful of times. The V call is TRBV5-4, the J call TRBJ2-5; no reliable D call. Germline-derived CDR1 and CDR2 are SGHNT and YYREEE (reference sequence). Trimming took 0 bases from V and 3 from J, leaving 6 bases between them. The CDR3 is 13 residues long. The DNA for the CDR3 is TGTGCCAGCAGCTTGGAGTTGGAAGAGACCCAGTACTTC. This gives the protein CASSLELEETQYF.

The rearrangement uses TRBV7-9 and TRBJ1-3, with D perhaps matching TRBD1 (5 bases). V was cut by 0 bases and J by 0 bases, with 9 bases left in between. The CDR3 length is 16 residues. Germline CDR1 is SEHNR and CDR2 is FQNEAQ (reference sequence). CDR3 loop: CASSLAPGNSGNTIYF. The DNA of the CDR3 is TGTGCCAGCAGCTTAGCGCCAGGGAACTCTGGAAACACCATATATTTT. Variable domain in full (rest from reference TRBV7-9 and TRBJ1-3): DTGVSQNPRHKITKRGQNVTFRCDPISEHNRLYWYRQTLGQGPEFLTYFQNEAQLEKSRLLSDRFSAERPKGSFSTLEIQRTEQGDSAMYLCASSLAPGNSGNTIYFGEGSWLTVV.

In this sample, this clonotype turned up a few times. This chain uses TRBV29-1 with TRBJ2-7, with D maybe TRBD2 (6 bases). The CDR3 has 13 amino acids. Trimming left V 3 bases short and J 2 bases short, with 11 bases between. The germline V gene encodes CDR1 SQVTM and CDR2 ANQGSEA. The CDR3 loop is CSVEEGNPYEQYF. As DNA, the CDR3 is TGCAGCGTTGAGGAGGGGAACCCCTACGAGCAGTACTTC.

This clonotype was found a few times. J is TRBJ1-1 and V is TRBV4-2; D might be TRBD1 (6 bases). V shed 4 bases and J shed 5 bases, with 14 bases lying between them. The CDR3 totals 14 residues. Germline CDR1 and CDR2: LGHNA and YNFKEQ. Written as DNA, the CDR3 is TGTGCCAGCAGCCTTCAAGGGGGGCCGACTGAAGCTTTCTTT. Its protein is CASSLQGGPTEAFF.

This clonotype showed up many times. The CDR3 bases are TGCAGCCTCCATGGCGGGTGGGATGGCATCCAAGAGACCCAGTACTTC. It codes for CSLHGGWDGIQETQYF. The V and J genes are TRBV29-1 and TRBJ2-5; weak D call: TRBD2 (5 bases). The CDR3 is 16 residues long. Trimming stripped 8 bases from V and 1 base from J, with 23 bases between. The germline CDR1 and CDR2 sequences are SQVTM and ANQGSEA.

This clonotype was seen ten or more times. The chain links TRBV7-9 to TRBJ2-1; TRBD2 matches at 7 bases. Losses at the gene ends were 3 bases for V and 0 bases for J; bases not matched to a gene: 8. CDR3 length: 17 amino acids. CDR1 is SEHNR, CDR2 FQNEAQ, per germline (reference sequence). In nucleotides, the CDR3 is TGTGCCAGCAGCTTGAAGCCCGGGACTATCTCCTACAATGAGCAGTTCTTC. This translates into CASSLKPGTISYNEQFF. The variable domain in full, with the rest retrieved from reference TRBV7-9 and TRBJ2-1, is DTGVSQNPRHKITKRGQNVTFRCDPISEHNRLYWYRQTLGQGPEFLTYFQNEAQLEKSRLLSDRFSAERPKGSFSTLEIQRTEQGDSAMYLCASSLKPGTISYNEQFFGPGTRLTVL.

This clonotype was seen a handful of times. This chain's CDR3 is CASSGTGLYGYTF. The CDR3, as DNA: TGTGCCAGTTCCGGGACAGGGCTCTATGGCTACACCTTC. The rearrangement links TRBV19 to TRBJ1-2; 9 positions match TRBD1. Germline loops: CDR1 LNHDA, CDR2 SQIVND (reference sequence). This CDR3 spans 13 amino acids. Trimming at V came to 8 bases and at J to 4 bases, leaving 5 bases not matched to a gene.

The chain uses TRBV6-2 or TRBV6-3 and TRBJ1-2; perhaps TRBD1 as D (5 bases). Trimming stripped 0 bases from V and 2 bases from J, with 10 bases between. This CDR3 has 15 amino acids. Germline V gene data show CDR1 as MNHEY and CDR2 as SVGEGT. CDR3 loop: CASSYSEDSNYGYTF. CDR3 nucleotide sequence: TGTGCCAGCAGTTACTCGGAAGACAGCAACTATGGCTACACCTTC.

This CDR3 is CASQLGTEDSPLHF. Here the CDR3 DNA reads TGTGCCAGTCAGCTCGGGACAGAGGATTCACCCCTCCACTTT. The chain combines TRBV11-3 with TRBJ1-6, with 7 bases matching TRBD1. Germline values: CDR1 SGHNT, CDR2 YENEEA. V trimming: 9 bases; J trimming: 8 bases; junction bases outside the gene matches: 10. This CDR3 has 14 residues.

CDR3 loop: CASSYGLGNEQFF. Here the CDR3 DNA reads TGTGCCAGCAGTTACGGCCTCGGGAATGAGCAGTTCTTC. The chain links TRBV6-5 to TRBJ2-1; the D is unclear. CDR3 length: 13 residues. V dropped 2 bases and J dropped 7 bases, with 9 bases sitting between them. The germline V gene encodes CDR1 MNHEY and CDR2 SVGAGI.

This clonotype has a count of ten or more. V and J are TRBV6-5 and TRBJ2-1; weak D call: TRBD2 (5 bases). Germline V lookup: CDR1 MNHEY, CDR2 SVGAGI. The CDR3 loop spans 16 amino acids. V dropped 1 base and J dropped 0 bases, with 10 bases sitting between them. The CDR3 loop is CASSYLGASSYNEQFF. The DNA for the CDR3 is TGTGCCAGCAGTTACTTGGGAGCCAGCTCCTACAATGAGCAGTTCTTC.